A single sample is the source of the 23 T cell receptor beta chains below, sequenced in a study of shared clonotypes between healthy human individuals (TCRdb year 2020). The protocol used for the library was the immunoSEQ multiplex PCR assay. Held by TCRdb, this immuneACCESS table contains in-frame sequences only and omits some clones. Under half of the omission traces to an unresolved V gene where checked; the cause of the rest is unknown. The sample profile shows about 770,000 clones; over 60% of them were found once. The ten largest clones represent over 1.5% of the sample. Input material: memory CD4+ T cells sorted from blood. The label giving this sample's cell subset or site can be read as: CD45RA-negative fraction. All receptors derive from a woman in her 30s in good health.

The chain couples TRBV2 to TRBJ2-7, with TRBD2 identical over 7 bases. The CDR3 runs to 16 residues. Germline CDR1 SNHLY, CDR2 FYNNEI. After removal of 1 base from V and 5 bases from J, the junction contained 11 bases not matched to a gene. The CDR3 spells CASSEGPWGGADEQYF. The CDR3 DNA reads TGTGCCAGCAGTGAAGGCCCTTGGGGAGGGGCGGACGAGCAGTACTTC.

In this sample, this clone turned up once. V usage is TRBV18 and J usage is TRBJ2-7; 7 nucleotides line up with TRBD2. CDR3 size: 12 residues. The J segment lost 7 bases and the V segment lost 1 base, leaving 1 base of the junction unmatched. The germline V gene encodes CDR1 KGHSH and CDR2 LQKENI. The CDR3 spells CASSPRGGEQYF. CDR3 nucleotides: TGTGCCAGCTCACCACGGGGGGGGGAGCAGTACTTC.

V is TRBV7-8 and J is TRBJ1-5, with D unclear. Trimming pared 2 bases from V and 7 bases from J, leaving 15 bases between. This CDR3 region has 15 residues. Germline values: CDR1 SGHVS, CDR2 FQNEAQ. The CDR3 loop is CASSLSGGEDQPQHF. DNA for the CDR3: TGTGCCAGCAGCTTATCCGGCGGGGAGGACCAGCCCCAGCATTTT.

The chain employs TRBV4-1 and TRBJ2-7; 9 nucleotides agree with TRBD2. This CDR3 comprises 14 residues. V shed 4 bases, J shed 7 bases, and the junction held 8 bases outside the gene matches. Germline-derived CDR1 and CDR2 are MGHRA and YSYEKL. DNA for the CDR3: TGCGCCAGCAGCCGGACCGGGACTAGCCTGGAGCAGTACTTC. Translated: CASSRTGTSLEQYF.

Written as DNA, the CDR3 is TGTGCCAGCAGCTTAGTCCCTAATCTGGCGGGACAGGGTTTCCACGAGCAGTACTTC. Residues: CASSLVPNLAGQGFHEQYF. The J gene is TRBJ2-7, the V gene TRBV7-6, with TRBD1 identical over 9 bases. CDR3 length equals 19 residues. The junction had 18 bases not matched to a gene; V was cut back by 1 base and J by 5 bases. Germline V CDR1 and CDR2: SGHVS, FNYEAQ.

This clone was recorded only once. The J gene is TRBJ2-7, the V gene TRBV7-2; D call uncertain. Trimming took off 1 base at V and 3 bases at J, with 13 bases between the two ends. This CDR3 contains 15 residues. Germline lookup yields CDR1 SGHTA and CDR2 FQGNSA. The DNA of the CDR3 is TGTGCCAGCAGCTTAGGGGTGGCGTCAGTCTACGAGCAGTACTTC. Translating gives CASSLGVASVYEQYF.

The rearrangement uses TRBV4-2 and TRBJ2-3; 8 bases line up with TRBD1. The trim removed 4 bases at V and 3 bases at J, leaving 6 bases unmatched. CDR1 LGHNA and CDR2 YNFKEQ come from the germline V gene. The CDR3 runs 15 residues. CDR3 residues: CASSPGGASTDTQYF. In DNA form, the CDR3 reads TGTGCCAGCAGCCCAGGGGGCGCCTCGACAGATACGCAGTATTTT.

The gene calls are TRBV5-4 and TRBJ2-5; maybe TRBD1 (6 bases). CDR3 length: 14 amino acids. Between the trimmed V and J ends, which lost 4 bases and 5 bases, there was a span of 15 bases. CDR1 and CDR2 from the germline V gene are SGHNT and YYREEE (reference sequence). CDR3 residues: CASSRGGLRETQYF. CDR3 DNA: TGTGCCAGCAGCCGAGGGGGTCTTCGGGAGACCCAGTACTTC.

The rearrangement joins TRBV5-8 to TRBJ2-5; possibly TRBD2 for D (5 bases). The CDR3 sequence is 17 residues long. Germline CDR1 SGHTS, CDR2 YDEGEE. Deletions cut 1 base from V and 3 bases from J, with 19 bases between. CDR3 amino acids: CASSLRGRALIKETQYF. The DNA for the CDR3 is TGTGCCAGCAGCTTGCGCGGGCGGGCGTTGATAAAAGAGACCCAGTACTTC.

This clone was observed a few times. V usage is TRBV28 and J usage is TRBJ2-3, with 7 bases lining up with TRBD2. The trim removed 8 bases at V and 5 bases at J, leaving 13 bases unmatched. This CDR3 has 15 amino acids. CDR1 is MDHEN, CDR2 SYDVKM, per germline. CDR3 DNA sequence: TGTGCCAGCTTCGGCAGGACTAGGGGAAGAGATACGCAGTATTTT. This sequence encodes CASFGRTRGRDTQYF. The full variable domain, rest sourced from reference TRBV28 and TRBJ2-3, is DVKVTQSSRYLVKRTGEKVFLECVQDMDHENMFWYRQDPGLGLRLIYFSYDVKMKEKGDIPEGYSVSREKKERFSLILESASTNQTSMYLCASFGRTRGRDTQYFGPGTRLTVL.

This clone was picked up one time. Other DNA sequences within the sample encode an identical CDR3. In DNA, the CDR3 is TGCGCCAGCAGCTTAGGGACAGGGAGTGAAAAACTGTTTTTT. This translates into CASSLGTGSEKLFF. V and J are TRBV5-1 and TRBJ1-4; 9 bases are a match to TRBD1. The CDR3 has 14 residues. Germline CDR1 SGHRS, CDR2 YFSETQ. The junction had 3 bases not matched to a gene; V was cut back by 2 bases and J by 7 bases.

This chain joins TRBV7-9 and TRBJ2-3; 9 bases match TRBD2. This CDR3 has 13 amino acids. Germline V gene data show CDR1 as SEHNR and CDR2 as FQNEAQ (reference sequence). V lost 2 bases, J lost 14 bases, and 8 bases stayed unmatched. The CDR3: CASSLTGLAVPYF. The CDR3 DNA reads TGTGCCAGCAGCTTAACGGGACTAGCAGTTCCGTATTTT.

This clone appeared many times. Since a much larger clone is just one base distant, this may be a read error. The sample holds other DNA sequences that translate to the same CDR3. This chain connects TRBV5-1 to TRBJ2-1; 9 bases are a match to TRBD2. Germline loops: CDR1 SGHRS, CDR2 YFSETQ. The CDR3 length is 15 residues. V dropped 0 bases and J dropped 4; count of bases not matched to a gene: 2. The CDR3: CASSLASGAYNEQFF. The CDR3 bases are TGCGCCAGCAGCTTGGCTAGCGGGGCTTACAATGAGCAGTTCTTC.

J is TRBJ2-1 and V is TRBV18, with TRBD2 matching 11 bases. The CDR3 extends over 17 amino acids. V dropped 3 bases and J dropped 7; count of bases not matched to a gene: 11. Per the germline V gene, CDR1 is KGHSH and CDR2 is LQKENI. The CDR3 DNA is TGTGCCAGCTCACCTCGGACCGGGACTAGCGGATTAAATGAGCAGTTCTTC. Translating gives CASSPRTGTSGLNEQFF.

The chain recombines TRBV27 with TRBJ2-5; 13 bases align to TRBD2. Germline loops: CDR1 MNHEY, CDR2 SMNVEV (reference sequence). CDR3 size: 17 residues. J was trimmed by 5 bases and V by 2 bases; bases with no gene match: 8. CDR3 amino acids: CASSLLASGLAGETQYF. In nucleotides, the CDR3 is TGTGCCAGCAGTTTACTAGCCTCGGGACTAGCGGGGGAGACCCAGTACTTC.

The table lists this clone with a few counts. The V call is TRBV7-9, the J call TRBJ2-1; 9 nucleotides align to TRBD2. This CDR3 has 15 amino acids. Unmatched junction bases numbered 8, after V lost 3 bases and J lost 8 bases. Germline V lookup: CDR1 SEHNR, CDR2 FQNEAQ (reference sequence). The DNA for the CDR3 is TGTGCCAGCAGCTTCCGTAGCGGGAGTAGGTATGAGCAGTTCTTC. It encodes CASSFRSGSRYEQFF.

This clone was seen a single time. V and J are TRBV4-1 and TRBJ2-7, with TRBD2 matching 8 bases. The CDR3 extends over 16 amino acids. Unmatched junction bases numbered 8, after V lost 4 bases and J lost 0 bases. CDR1 and CDR2 (germline): MGHRA, YSYEKL. CDR3 nucleotides: TGCGCCAGCAGCCCAAGTTGGGCGGGAGGCTCCTACGAGCAGTACTTC. The encoded protein is CASSPSWAGGSYEQYF.

V usage is TRBV4-1 and J usage is TRBJ2-3; the match to TRBD2 covers 7 bases. With 3 bases clipped from V and 1 base from J, the junction kept 10 bases outside the gene matches. Germline V gene lookup returns CDR1 MGHRA and CDR2 YSYEKL. This CDR3 region has 17 residues. The CDR3 loop reads CASSQVLARSGTDTQYF. The DNA of the CDR3 is TGCGCCAGCAGCCAGGTACTAGCGCGATCGGGCACAGATACGCAGTATTTT.

This sequence joins TRBV18 and TRBJ1-2, with D possibly matching TRBD1 (5 bases). Germline V gene lookup returns CDR1 KGHSH and CDR2 LQKENI. The V end was cut by 0 bases, the J end by 8 bases, with 13 bases between. The CDR3 spans 14 residues. As DNA, the CDR3 is TGTGCCAGCTCACCACCGGGGGGTACAGGAGGCTACACCTTC. This encodes CASSPPGGTGGYTF.

CDR3 coding DNA: TGTGCCAGCGGGCCTCCCAGCGGGCAGGAGACCCAGTACTTC. Its translation is CASGPPSGQETQYF. This chain joins TRBV6-5 and TRBJ2-5; perhaps TRBD2 as D (6 bases). The V end lost 8 bases, the J end lost 5 bases, and 18 bases lay between the germline ends. The CDR3 spans 14 residues. CDR1 MNHEY and CDR2 SVGAGI come from the germline V gene.

The chain employs TRBV18 and TRBJ2-7; D is perhaps TRBD1 (6 bases). V lost 6 bases to trimming and J lost 4 bases, with 16 bases between them. The CDR3 is 14 amino acids. Germline V gives CDR1 KGHSH, CDR2 LQKENI. The CDR3: CASSLSRGTYEQYF. In DNA, the CDR3 is TGTGCCAGCTCCCTAAGCCGAGGGACATACGAGCAGTACTTC.

This chain connects TRBV5-6 to TRBJ2-1, with TRBD2 matching 7 bases. The CDR3 length is 14 residues. Per germline, CDR1 SGHDT and CDR2 YYEEEE. Germline trimming cut 1 base from V and 2 bases from J; bases unmatched to any gene: 0. The CDR3 sequence is CASSLLAAYNEQFF. Here the CDR3 DNA reads TGTGCCAGCAGCTTGCTAGCGGCCTACAATGAGCAGTTCTTC.

J is TRBJ2-6 and V is TRBV6-4; TRBD1 is a possible D gene (6 bases). V was shortened by 1 base and J by 3 bases, with 16 bases between the two germline ends. Germline CDR1 MRHNA, CDR2 SNTAGT. The CDR3 extends over 18 amino acids. The CDR3: CASSDWAGATLGANVLTF. CDR3 bases: TGTGCCAGCAGTGACTGGGCAGGGGCGACCCTTGGGGCCAACGTCCTGACTTTC.